This T cell receptor beta chain was documented in a study of shared clonotypes between healthy human individuals. Germline assignment: CDR1 SGHAT and CDR2 FQNNGV. The germline V and J ends were trimmed by 1 base and 2 bases, with 11 bases remaining between them. The CDR3 totals 15 residues. Study-wide results and limits: An expected dependence of interdonor clonotype sharing on sequencing depth was noted.

About this clone: Its target is unknown.

Generated by immunoSEQ multiplex PCR, the TCRdb table keeps only in-frame clones and is missing some. The sample lists about 510,000 clones; around 96% were seen once. The clonotype was recovered from a woman between 25 and 40 years old in good health. The chain uses TRBV11-2 and TRBJ2-5, with D possibly TRBD2 on 5 matching bases. Sequenced sample: naive CD4+ T cells sorted from blood. Subset noted: CD45RA+ positively selected. CDR3 DNA: TGTGCCAGCAGCTTAGTTCGGGGTGAGCAAGAGACCCAGTACTTC. It yields the protein CASSLVRGEQETQYF.